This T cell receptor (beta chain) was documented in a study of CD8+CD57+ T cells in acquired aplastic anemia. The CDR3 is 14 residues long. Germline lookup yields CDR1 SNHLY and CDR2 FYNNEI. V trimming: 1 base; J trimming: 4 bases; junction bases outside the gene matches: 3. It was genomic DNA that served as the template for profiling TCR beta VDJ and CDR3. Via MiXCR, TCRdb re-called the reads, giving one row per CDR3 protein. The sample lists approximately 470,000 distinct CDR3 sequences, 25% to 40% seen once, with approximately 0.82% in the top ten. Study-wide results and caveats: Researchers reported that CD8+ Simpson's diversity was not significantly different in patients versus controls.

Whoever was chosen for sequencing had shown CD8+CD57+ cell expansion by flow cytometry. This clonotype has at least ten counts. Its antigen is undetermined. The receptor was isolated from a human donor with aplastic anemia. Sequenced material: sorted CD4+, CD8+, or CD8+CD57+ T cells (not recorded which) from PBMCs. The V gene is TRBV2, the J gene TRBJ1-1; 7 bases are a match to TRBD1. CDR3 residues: CASSEEGATTEAFF. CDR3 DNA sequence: TGTGCCAGCAGTGAAGAGGGGGCGACCACTGAAGCTTTCTTT.